The 30 T cell receptor beta chains below all came from one sample that was sequenced in a study of identical twins. TCRdb passed the 5' RACE reads through MiXCR, listing each CDR3 protein once. The data show 460,000 or so distinct CDR3 sequences, approximately 15% seen once. The data also belong to a second study, concerning yellow fever vaccine responses in identical twins.

The sample taken for sequencing was CD4+ T cells sorted from blood. These receptors all stem from a young woman in good health.

The chain is built from TRBV7-2 and TRBJ2-7; D is possibly TRBD1 or TRBD2 (5 bases each). The CDR3 length is 15 residues. V lost 5 bases and J 2 bases, leaving 16 bases between the germline ends. Germline V CDR1 and CDR2: SGHTA, FQGNSA. The CDR3 loop is CASSLLGVGTYEQYF. DNA for the CDR3: TGTGCCAGCAGCCTCCTGGGGGTGGGGACCTACGAGCAGTACTTC.

The gene calls are TRBV20-1 and TRBJ1-4; the D is unclear. With 1 base removed from V and 3 bases from J, the gap between germline ends came to 6 bases. This CDR3 contains 13 residues. Germline CDR1 is DFQATT and CDR2 is SNEGSKA (reference sequence). This chain's CDR3 is CSARAWSNEKLFF. CDR3 coding DNA: TGCAGTGCTAGAGCCTGGTCTAATGAAAAACTGTTTTTT.

This clonotype was counted between two and nine times. The genes are TRBV29-1 and TRBJ2-3, with 7 bases that match TRBD2. CDR3 length: 12 amino acids. The ends lost 5 bases at V and 4 bases at J; junction bases unmatched: 3. The V gene's germline CDR1 is SQVTM and CDR2 ANQGSEA. For the CDR3, the DNA is TGCAGCGTTCGTGCGGGAGCAGATACGCAGTATTTT. Amino acids: CSVRAGADTQYF.

There are a few counts of this clonotype. The genes are TRBV7-2 and TRBJ2-3; possibly TRBD2 for D (5 bases). The V end lost 5 bases, the J end lost 4 bases, and 10 bases lay between the germline ends. Per germline, CDR1 SGHTA and CDR2 FQGNSA. This CDR3 is built from 13 residues. The CDR3 reads CASSQEGPDTQYF. The CDR3 DNA reads as TGTGCCAGCAGCCAAGAGGGCCCAGATACGCAGTATTTT.

This clonotype was recorded many times. The gene calls are TRBV12-3 or TRBV12-4 and TRBJ1-4, with D possibly being TRBD1 (5 bases). The CDR3 is made up of 15 amino acids. Trimming removed 6 bases at V and 0 bases at J, with 11 bases between. The CDR3 loop reads CASSPLGATNEKLFF. For the CDR3, the DNA is TGTGCCAGCAGCCCGCTGGGGGCAACTAATGAAAAACTGTTTTTT.

This clonotype turned up a few times. The chain carries TRBV7-8 and TRBJ2-1; 7 nucleotides match TRBD2. The length of the CDR3 is 16 residues. Per germline, CDR1 SGHVS and CDR2 FQNEAQ. V was pared by 2 bases and J by 9 bases, with 13 bases of the junction left unmatched. The CDR3 is CASSLWVPSGKGEQFF. In DNA form, the CDR3 reads TGTGCCAGCAGCTTATGGGTCCCTAGCGGTAAGGGTGAGCAGTTCTTC.

A few counts support this clonotype. V is TRBV7-2 and J is TRBJ2-7, with TRBD2 identical over 8 bases. The junction had 5 bases not matched to a gene; V was cut back by 5 bases and J by 2 bases. The CDR3 runs 14 residues. The germline V gene encodes CDR1 SGHTA and CDR2 FQGNSA. CDR3 DNA sequence: TGTGCCAGCAGCCGGATAGCGGGGCCCTACGAGCAGTACTTC. Its protein is CASSRIAGPYEQYF.

The chain recombines TRBV11-2 with TRBJ2-7; D gene unclear. The V end lost 2 bases, the J end lost 6 bases, and 11 bases lay between the germline ends. CDR1 and CDR2 (germline): SGHAT, FQNNGV. The CDR3 length is 13 residues. In DNA, the CDR3 is TGTGCCAGCAGCTTAATCATGGTTGGCGAGCAGTACTTC. Amino acids: CASSLIMVGEQYF.

The V gene is TRBV20-1, the J gene TRBJ2-4, with D perhaps TRBD1 (6 bases). CDR3 length: 13 amino acids. V shed 5 bases and J shed 4 bases, with 12 bases lying between them. Germline V gives CDR1 DFQATT, CDR2 SNEGSKA (reference sequence). The CDR3 spells CSAPRDRKNIQYF. The CDR3 DNA is TGCAGTGCTCCCCGAGACAGGAAAAACATTCAGTACTTC.

In its sample, this clonotype was seen many times. V gene TRBV10-3 combines with J gene TRBJ2-1; D is unresolved. Germline V gene sequence: CDR1 ENHRY, CDR2 SYGVKD. The CDR3 is 13 amino acids. V lost 7 bases, J lost 4 bases, and 11 bases lay in between. Here the CDR3 DNA reads TGTGCCATCACTACAGACCGATACAATGAGCAGTTCTTC. It yields the protein CAITTDRYNEQFF.

The chain recombines TRBV3-1 with TRBJ1-1, with TRBD1 matching over 8 bases. J gave up 0 bases and V 4 bases, and 10 bases lay outside the gene matches. There are 17 residues in the CDR3. Germline assignment: CDR1 LGHDT and CDR2 YNNKEL (reference sequence). The CDR3 spells CASSPGQGTFMNTEAFF. The CDR3 coding sequence is TGTGCCAGCAGCCCCGGACAGGGAACGTTCATGAACACTGAAGCTTTCTTT. The complete variable domain, with remaining parts taken from reference TRBV3-1 and TRBJ1-1, reads DTAVSQTPKYLVTQMGNDKSIKCEQNLGHDTMYWYKQDSKKFLKIMFSYNNKELIINETVPNRFSPKSPDKAHLNLHINSLELGDSAVYFCASSPGQGTFMNTEAFFGQGTRLTVV.

This clonotype was seen many times. The chain has TRBV28 and TRBJ2-7, with D unclear. CDR1 is MDHEN, CDR2 SYDVKM, per germline. V gave up 5 bases and J gave up 2 bases, with 10 bases separating them. The CDR3 is 13 amino acids. The CDR3 DNA is TGTGCCAGCAGTCGGCAGACAACCTACGAGCAGTACTTC. It specifies CASSRQTTYEQYF.

This clonotype was counted between two and nine times. The V and J genes are TRBV4-1 and TRBJ2-7; tentative D call: TRBD2 (5 bases). The CDR3 extends over 16 amino acids. Per the germline V gene, CDR1 is MGHRA and CDR2 is YSYEKL. Trimming cost V 0 bases and J 0 bases, with 12 bases left between them. The CDR3 here is CASSQEAGGYSYEQYF. The CDR3 nucleotides read TGCGCCAGCAGCCAAGAGGCGGGCGGGTACTCCTACGAGCAGTACTTC.

The table lists this clonotype with many counts. The chain carries TRBV4-3 and TRBJ1-2; a weak D match, TRBD1 (6 bases). The length of the CDR3 is 11 residues. Germline values: CDR1 LGHNA, CDR2 YSLEER. V lost 8 bases and J lost 10, with 14 bases in between. The CDR3 nucleotides are TGCGCCAGCGCCAACAACAGGGTCTACACCTTC. Translated: CASANNRVYTF.

This clonotype has a handful of counts. The chain combines TRBV18 with TRBJ1-5; possibly TRBD1 for D (6 bases). The CDR3 is made up of 14 amino acids. V shed 5 bases and J shed 3 bases, with 11 bases lying between them. Germline V gene sequence: CDR1 KGHSH, CDR2 LQKENI. The CDR3 here is CASSSGHLNQPQHF. In DNA form, the CDR3 reads TGTGCCAGCTCATCGGGACACCTCAATCAGCCCCAGCATTTT.

The chain has TRBV12-3 or TRBV12-4 and TRBJ2-6; 7 bases align to TRBD1. This CDR3 comprises 17 residues. V shed 6 bases and J 1 base; nucleotides not matched to a gene: 9. CDR3 amino acids: CASSPTGTWSGANVLTF. CDR3 nucleotides: TGTGCCAGCAGCCCGACAGGGACGTGGTCTGGGGCCAACGTCCTGACTTTC.

This clonotype was detected only a few times. The chain has TRBV20-1 and TRBJ2-7, with TRBD2 identical over 14 bases. With V trimmed by 3 bases and J by 0 bases, 1 base remained unmatched. There are 15 residues in the CDR3. Germline V gene sequence: CDR1 DFQATT, CDR2 SNEGSKA (reference sequence). CDR3 amino acids: CSARGLAGVSYEQYF. CDR3 coding DNA: TGCAGTGCTAGGGGACTAGCGGGGGTCTCCTACGAGCAGTACTTC.

V gene TRBV5-1 combines with J gene TRBJ2-7; 9 bases are shared with TRBD1. Trimming took 6 bases from V and 3 from J; bases not matched to a gene: 13. CDR1 is SGHRS, CDR2 YFSETQ, per germline. The CDR3 loop spans 16 amino acids. The CDR3: CASKRTGATEIYEQYF. CDR3 DNA sequence: TGCGCCAGCAAAAGGACAGGGGCCACAGAAATCTACGAGCAGTACTTC.

This clonotype has a handful of counts. V is TRBV19 and J is TRBJ2-3; no firm D call. The CDR3 is made up of 13 amino acids. Germline CDR1 and CDR2: LNHDA and SQIVND (reference sequence). Trimming cost V 6 bases and J 3 bases, with 10 bases left between them. This CDR3 is CASSPEFTDTQYF. The CDR3 coding sequence is TGTGCCAGTAGCCCCGAGTTTACAGATACGCAGTATTTT.

This clonotype was found many times. This chain uses TRBV12-3 or TRBV12-4 with TRBJ2-5; 8 bases line up with TRBD1. The ends lost 1 base at V and 5 bases at J; junction bases unmatched: 6. This CDR3 contains 15 residues. CDR3 region: CASSLGQGYGETQYF. The CDR3 bases are TGTGCCAGCAGTTTAGGACAGGGGTACGGGGAGACCCAGTACTTC.

This clonotype has more than one count but fewer than ten. The gene calls are TRBV11-1 and TRBJ2-3; possibly TRBD1 for D (6 bases). The germline gives CDR1 SGHAT, CDR2 FQDESV (reference sequence). The CDR3 length is 18 residues. V was clipped by 1 base and J by 0 bases, with 17 bases between them. The CDR3: CASSLGPPRGSSTDTQYF. The CDR3 coding sequence is TGTGCCAGCAGCTTAGGACCCCCAAGGGGGTCTAGCACAGATACGCAGTATTTT.

This clonotype was recorded a few times. The chain carries TRBV15 and TRBJ2-5; maybe TRBD2 (6 bases). CDR1 and CDR2 from the germline V gene are LNHNV and YYDKDF (reference sequence). The length of the CDR3 is 14 residues. Trimming took off 5 bases at V and 5 bases at J, with 15 bases between the two ends. CDR3 sequence: CATSGGTSAETQYF. DNA of the CDR3: TGTGCCACCAGCGGCGGGACGTCCGCGGAGACCCAGTACTTC. Variable domain in full (rest from reference TRBV15 and TRBJ2-5): DAMVIQNPRYQVTQFGKPVTLSCSQTLNHNVMYWYQQKSSQAPKLLFHYYDKDFNNEADTPDNFQSRRPNTSFCFLDIRSPGLGDTAMYLCATSGGTSAETQYFGPGTRLLVL.

This clonotype was found a few times. The chain combines TRBV6-2 or TRBV6-3 with TRBJ2-1; D may be TRBD2 (6 bases). Germline CDR1 MNHEY, CDR2 SVGEGT. This CDR3 spans 17 amino acids. The V gene lost 1 base and the J gene lost 4 bases, with 17 bases spanning the gap. This CDR3 reads CASSYLTGTPFYNEQFF. The CDR3 region has the DNA TGTGCCAGCAGTTACTTAACCGGGACTCCCTTTTACAATGAGCAGTTCTTC.

This clonotype was counted many times. The gene calls are TRBV27 and TRBJ2-5, with a tentative D call TRBD1 (6 bases). With 6 bases removed from V and 5 bases from J, the gap between germline ends came to 19 bases. The CDR3 runs to 15 residues. Germline V gene lookup returns CDR1 MNHEY and CDR2 SMNVEV (reference sequence). The CDR3 is CASRRGSLTAETQYF. The CDR3, as DNA: TGTGCCAGCAGGAGGGGGTCACTAACGGCCGAGACCCAGTACTTC.

The CDR3 region is CASSLILSRSTDTQYF. The CDR3 bases are TGTGCCAGCAGCCTCATCTTGTCGCGGAGCACAGATACGCAGTATTTT. The chain couples TRBV7-2 to TRBJ2-3; D not certain. Germline CDR1 is SGHTA and CDR2 is FQGNSA. Between the trimmed V and J ends, which lost 5 bases and 0 bases, there was a span of 15 bases. The CDR3 covers 16 residues.

For the CDR3, the DNA is TGTGCCAGCAGAAAGACAGGTCTGACTGAAGCTTTCTTT. Encoded protein: CASRKTGLTEAFF. The chain uses TRBV12-3 or TRBV12-4 and TRBJ1-1, with a possible D match to TRBD1 (6 bases). Trimming left V 6 bases short and J 5 bases short, with 13 bases between. The CDR3 length is 13 residues.

This chain links TRBV20-1 with TRBJ2-1; 10 bases are a match to TRBD2. Per the germline V gene, CDR1 is DFQATT and CDR2 is SNEGSKA (reference sequence). This CDR3 spans 15 amino acids. V gave up 6 bases and J gave up 9 bases; unmatched junction bases: 14. The CDR3 sequence: CSADGLAAGRSEQFF. The CDR3 nucleotides read TGCAGTGCCGATGGACTAGCGGCTGGGAGGAGTGAGCAGTTCTTC.

The chain employs TRBV10-1 and TRBJ2-6; D might be TRBD1 (6 bases). The ends were cut back, 5 bases at V and 0 bases at J, with 17 bases in the middle. The CDR3 loop spans 18 amino acids. Germline lookup yields CDR1 WNHNN and CDR2 SYGVQD (reference sequence). The CDR3 region is CASSILTGTSSGANVLTF. The CDR3, as DNA: TGCGCCAGCAGTATTCTGACAGGCACTAGCTCTGGGGCCAACGTCCTGACTTTC.

This clonotype was seen more than once but under ten times. The rearrangement links TRBV5-1 to TRBJ2-2; the match to TRBD2 covers 12 bases. The V and J ends lost 0 bases and 5 bases, in that order; junction bases with no gene match: 8. The CDR3 has 18 amino acids. CDR1 SGHRS and CDR2 YFSETQ come from the germline V gene. CDR3 coding DNA: TGCGCCAGCAGCTTGGAGGCTAGCGGGAGGGCCGGGACCGGGGAGCTGTTTTTT. Protein product: CASSLEASGRAGTGELFF. Based on the CDR3 plus reference TRBV5-1 and TRBJ2-2, the full variable domain is KAGVTQTPRYLIKTRGQQVTLSCSPISGHRSVSWYQQTPGQGLQFLFEYFSETQRNKGNFPGRFSGRQFSNSRSEMNVSTLELGDSALYLCASSLEASGRAGTGELFFGEGSRLTVL.

This clonotype has just a few counts. V usage is TRBV18 and J usage is TRBJ2-7, with 7 nucleotides matching TRBD1. The V segment lost 3 bases and the J segment 3 bases; nucleotides outside the gene matches: 5. The V gene's germline CDR1 is KGHSH and CDR2 LQKENI. This CDR3 spans 14 amino acids. The CDR3, as DNA: TGTGCCAGCTCACCGAAGACAGGGAACTACGAGCAGTACTTC. It encodes CASSPKTGNYEQYF.